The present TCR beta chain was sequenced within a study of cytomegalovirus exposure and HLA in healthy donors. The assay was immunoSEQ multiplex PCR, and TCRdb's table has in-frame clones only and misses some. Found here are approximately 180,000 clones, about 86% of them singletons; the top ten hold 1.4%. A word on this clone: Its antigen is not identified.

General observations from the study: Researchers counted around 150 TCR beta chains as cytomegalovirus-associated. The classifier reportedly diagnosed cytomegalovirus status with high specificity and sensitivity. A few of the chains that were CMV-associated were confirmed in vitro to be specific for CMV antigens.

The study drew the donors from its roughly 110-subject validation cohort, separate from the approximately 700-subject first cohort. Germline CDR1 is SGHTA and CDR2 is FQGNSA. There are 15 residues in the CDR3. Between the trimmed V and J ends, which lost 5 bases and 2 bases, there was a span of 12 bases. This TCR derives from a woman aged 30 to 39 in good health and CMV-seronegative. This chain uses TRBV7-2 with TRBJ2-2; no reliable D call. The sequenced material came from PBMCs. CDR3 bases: TGTGCCAGCAGCCTAGAGCGAACTAACACCGGGGAGCTGTTTTTT. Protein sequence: CASSLERTNTGELFF.